This T cell receptor beta chain appears in the sequencing data of a study of blood T cells in healthy people across ages. Study observations and caveats: Observed TCR beta diversity showed a strong correlation with the percentage of naive T cells as measured by flow cytometry.

This clonotype was detected only a few times. Its antigen is still unknown. The CDR3 has 13 amino acids. Germline V lookup: CDR1 SQVTM, CDR2 ANQGSEA. J was trimmed by 8 bases and V by 6 bases; bases with no gene match: 8. Sample-barcoded 5' priming and a J-beta primer mix drove a second PCR of about 6 to 12 cycles. TCRdb re-called the 5' RACE reads through MiXCR, storing one row per CDR3 protein. Of approximately 780,000 distinct CDR3 sequences in the sample, under 30% are singletons; the top ten hold about 3%. These sequences were also reported in another study, on T cells of mothers and their children. That source notes: Nine systemically healthy Caucasian donors: three mothers, six children. Both sample barcodes and 2-4 random nucleotides came from the M1S primer of the second PCR.

The sequence came from a boy aged 5-17 years in good health. This chain links TRBV29-1 with TRBJ2-2, with 8 bases fitting TRBD1. Material: blood. The CDR3 sequence: CSVARQGSGELFF. The CDR3 bases are TGCAGCGTCGCAAGACAGGGGTCGGGGGAGCTGTTTTTT.